This TCR beta chain is from a study of OX40 agonist ivuxolimab in advanced cancers. Study-wide context: Partial responses were observed in three patients, of whom one had hepatocellular carcinoma and two had cutaneous melanoma. General study findings and limits: Averaged across samples, CD8+ T cells carried more expanded clones than CD4+ did. Within 6 weeks, CD4+ and CD8+ blood T cells expanded clonally at 0.1 to 3.0 mg/kg.

The germline V gene encodes CDR1 LNHDA and CDR2 SQIVND (reference sequence). The CDR3 covers 13 residues. V lost 4 bases, J lost 5 bases, and 11 bases lay in between. This clone was seen more than once but under ten times. No antigen is known for it. TCRdb's copy holds only in-frame clones and misses some; the assay was immunoSEQ multiplex PCR. The sample holds fewer than 70,000 clones, roughly 82% seen once. The chain couples TRBV19 to TRBJ1-2; D is possibly TRBD1 (5 bases). Specimen: CD4+ or CD8+ T cells sorted from blood, collected in a trial of the OX40 agonist ivuxolimab. This TCR derives from an adult with an advanced solid tumor such as melanoma, head and neck, liver or kidney cancer. The CDR3 region has the DNA TGTGCCAGTAGTAAACGGGACCGATATGGCTACACCTTC. Translation: CASSKRDRYGYTF.